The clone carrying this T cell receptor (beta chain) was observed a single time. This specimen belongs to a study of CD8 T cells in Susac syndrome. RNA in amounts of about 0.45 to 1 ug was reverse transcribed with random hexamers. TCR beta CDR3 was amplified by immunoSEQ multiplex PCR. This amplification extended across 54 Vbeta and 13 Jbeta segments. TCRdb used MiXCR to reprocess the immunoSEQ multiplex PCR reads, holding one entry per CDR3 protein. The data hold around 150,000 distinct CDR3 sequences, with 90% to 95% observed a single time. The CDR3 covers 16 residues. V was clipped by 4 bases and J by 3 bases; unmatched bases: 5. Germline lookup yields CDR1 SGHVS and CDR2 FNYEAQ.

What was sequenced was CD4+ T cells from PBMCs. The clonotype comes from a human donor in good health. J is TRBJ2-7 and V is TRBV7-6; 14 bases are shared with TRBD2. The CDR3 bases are TGTGCCAGCAGCTCCAGGACTAGCGGGGGGATCTACGAGCAGTACTTC. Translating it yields CASSSRTSGGIYEQYF.